Listed here are 14 T cell receptor beta chains from one sample, sequenced in a study of T cells in Graves' hyperthyroidism and ophthalmopathy. Amplification of TCR beta CDR3 regions was performed using RNA transcripts as template. First-round RT-PCR of the TCR CDR3 relied on the HTBI primer set. TCRdb passed the multiplex PCR reads through MiXCR, listing each CDR3 protein once. Found here are roughly 580,000 distinct CDR3 sequences, about half of them singletons; the top ten hold just under 8.5%. The sample taken for sequencing was peripheral blood or thyroid tissue (not recorded which). The receptors stem from a young woman with Graves' hyperthyroidism.

Concerning this clonotype itself: One end of the junction is discordant with germline, which a read error may explain. J is TRBJ1-4 and V is TRBV14; the D gene is possibly TRBD1 (6 bases). Per the germline V gene, CDR1 is SGHDN and CDR2 is FVKESK. The CDR3 spans 15 residues. CDR3 amino acids: CASSQFRTDNGKLFF. The CDR3 bases are TGTGCCAGCAGCCAATTCCGGACAGATAATGGAAAACTGTTTTTT.

Comments on this clonotype: This may be a read error, as it is one base from a much larger clone. The gene calls are TRBV24-1 and TRBJ1-2; D may be TRBD1 (5 bases). In germline, CDR1 is KGHDR, CDR2 SFDVKD. The CDR3 runs 14 residues. V was trimmed by 11 bases and J by 4 bases, leaving 19 bases between them. The CDR3: CASNEAAQVYGYTF. Here the CDR3 DNA reads TGTGCCAGCAATGAAGCCGCACAGGTCTATGGCTACACCTTC.

This clonotype was detected only a few times. The rearrangement links TRBV20-1 to TRBJ1-6; D possibly corresponds to TRBD1 (6 bases). V lost 1 base and J 7 bases, leaving 8 bases between the germline ends. Germline CDR1 and CDR2: DFQATT and SNEGSKA (reference sequence). This CDR3 has 13 residues. This chain's CDR3 is CSARGTENSPLHF. In nucleotides, the CDR3 is TGCAGTGCTAGAGGGACAGAAAATTCACCCCTCCACTTT.

V gene TRBV20-1 combines with J gene TRBJ1-4; maybe TRBD1 (5 bases). The CDR3 is 13 amino acids. The ends were cut back, 1 base at V and 8 bases at J, with 11 bases in the middle. Germline loops: CDR1 DFQATT, CDR2 SNEGSKA (reference sequence). The CDR3 DNA reads TGCAGTGCTAGAGGAGGGACGGAAGAAAAACTGTTTTTT. It codes for CSARGGTEEKLFF.

This chain joins TRBV10-3 and TRBJ2-5, with D unresolved. Trimming removed 5 bases at V and 1 base at J, with 8 bases between. Germline CDR1 and CDR2: ENHRY and SYGVKD. The CDR3 contains 13 residues. The CDR3 here is CAISPRLQETQYF. The CDR3 DNA is TGTGCCATCAGTCCCCGCCTCCAAGAGACCCAGTACTTC.

The CDR3 loop is CAPARTSGRGEQYF. CDR3 nucleotide sequence: TGTGCCCCCGCCCGGACTAGCGGGAGAGGCGAGCAGTACTTC. The rearrangement joins TRBV10-3 to TRBJ2-7; 13 bases agree with TRBD2. CDR3 length: 14 amino acids. Germline V lookup: CDR1 ENHRY, CDR2 SYGVKD. V gave up 11 bases and J gave up 6 bases; unmatched junction bases: 10.

The chain is built from TRBV29-1 and TRBJ2-7; 9 bases align to TRBD2. The germline V gene encodes CDR1 SQVTM and CDR2 ANQGSEA. J gave up 3 bases and V 8 bases, and 8 bases lay outside the gene matches. The CDR3 is 13 amino acids. CDR3 residues: CSKARREGYEQYF. In DNA, the CDR3 is TGCAGCAAGGCCCGGCGGGAGGGCTACGAGCAGTACTTC.

The chain carries TRBV7-9 and TRBJ1-1; D possibly corresponds to TRBD1 (5 bases). Trimming cost V 8 bases and J 1 base, with 20 bases left between them. The CDR3 totals 16 residues. The germline gives CDR1 SEHNR, CDR2 FQNEAQ (reference sequence). The CDR3 nucleotides read TGTGCCAGCGCTCGAAACCTACCAGGGAAGAACACTGAAGCTTTCTTT. Residues: CASARNLPGKNTEAFF.

This clonotype has a handful of counts. J is TRBJ2-6 and V is TRBV7-2; no clear D. CDR1 is SGHTA and CDR2 is FQGNSA in the germline V gene. The CDR3 totals 16 residues. V lost 5 bases and J 0 bases, leaving 11 bases between the germline ends. The CDR3 nucleotides are TGTGCCAGCAGCCAAGAAGGGATCTCTGGGGCCAACGTCCTGACTTTC. Translation gives CASSQEGISGANVLTF. Variable domain in full (rest from reference TRBV7-2 and TRBJ2-6): GAGVSQSPSNKVTEKGKDVELRCDPISGHTALYWYRQSLGQGLEFLIYFQGNSAPDKSGLPSDRFSAERTGGSVSTLTIQRTQQEDSAVYLCASSQEGISGANVLTFGAGSRLTVL.

The chain carries TRBV7-6 and TRBJ2-7; D remains ambiguous. V gave up 4 bases and J gave up 7 bases, with 17 bases separating them. Germline values: CDR1 SGHVS, CDR2 FNYEAQ. The CDR3 totals 14 residues. The CDR3 here is CASSWVRVVGEQYF. The CDR3 nucleotides are TGTGCCAGCAGCTGGGTACGTGTAGTGGGGGAGCAGTACTTC.

CDR3 sequence (DNA): TGTGCCAGCAGCCAACCAGACAGGGATAGCTCCTACGAGCAGTACTTC. Translated: CASSQPDRDSSYEQYF. The V and J genes are TRBV14 and TRBJ2-7; 7 positions agree with TRBD1. The CDR3 totals 16 residues. CDR1 and CDR2 from the germline V gene are SGHDN and FVKESK. V lost 2 bases and J lost 0; bases outside the gene matches: 7. The full variable domain, with the rest looked up from reference TRBV14 and TRBJ2-7, is EAGVTQFPSHSVIEKGQTVTLRCDPISGHDNLYWYRRVMGKEIKFLLHFVKESKQDESGMPNNRFLAERTGGTYSTLKVQPAELEDSGVYFCASSQPDRDSSYEQYFGPGTRLTVT.

The chain recombines TRBV7-2 with TRBJ1-2; 7 bases match TRBD1. CDR1 is SGHTA, CDR2 FQGNSA, per germline. This CDR3 comprises 14 residues. Unmatched junction bases numbered 9, after V lost 4 bases and J lost 7 bases. This CDR3 is CASSSIRGQRGYTF. The CDR3 DNA reads TGTGCCAGCAGCTCAATTAGGGGGCAGCGTGGCTACACCTTC.

The chain carries TRBV2 and TRBJ2-7; the match to TRBD1 covers 7 bases. Trimming removed 6 bases from V and 5 bases from J; junction bases left unmatched: 13. Germline V CDR1 and CDR2: SNHLY, FYNNEI. CDR3 length equals 15 residues. CDR3 sequence: CASSFRGPGRNEQYF. CDR3 DNA sequence: TGTGCCAGCAGCTTTAGGGGGCCCGGTCGGAACGAGCAGTACTTC.

J is TRBJ2-5 and V is TRBV5-5; possibly TRBD2 for D (5 bases). The germline CDR1 and CDR2 sequences are SGHKS and YYEKEE (reference sequence). V was shortened by 4 bases and J by 4 bases, with 11 bases between the two germline ends. CDR3 length equals 13 residues. The CDR3 sequence: CASSRNSAETQYF. The CDR3 nucleotides read TGTGCCAGCAGCAGAAATAGCGCAGAGACCCAGTACTTC.